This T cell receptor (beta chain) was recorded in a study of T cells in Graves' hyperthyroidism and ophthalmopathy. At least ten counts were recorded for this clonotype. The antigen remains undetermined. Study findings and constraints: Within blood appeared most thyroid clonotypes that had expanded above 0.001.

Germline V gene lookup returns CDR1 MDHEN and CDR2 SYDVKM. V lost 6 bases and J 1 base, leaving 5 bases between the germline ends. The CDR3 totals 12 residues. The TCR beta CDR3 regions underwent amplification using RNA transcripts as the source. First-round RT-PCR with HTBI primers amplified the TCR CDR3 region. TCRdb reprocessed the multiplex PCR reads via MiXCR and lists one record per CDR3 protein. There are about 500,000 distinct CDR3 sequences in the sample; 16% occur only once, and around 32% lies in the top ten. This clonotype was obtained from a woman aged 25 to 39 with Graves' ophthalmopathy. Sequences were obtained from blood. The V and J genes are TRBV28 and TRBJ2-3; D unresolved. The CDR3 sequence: CASRTGTDTQYF. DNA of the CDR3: TGTGCCAGCAGGACGGGCACAGATACGCAGTATTTT. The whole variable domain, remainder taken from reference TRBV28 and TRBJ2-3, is DVKVTQSSRYLVKRTGEKVFLECVQDMDHENMFWYRQDPGLGLRLIYFSYDVKMKEKGDIPEGYSVSREKKERFSLILESASTNQTSMYLCASRTGTDTQYFGPGTRLTVL.